The clone carrying this TCR beta chain showed up many times. The antigen is unknown. This specimen belongs to a study of T cell repertoires in cytomegalovirus infection. Study overall: Based on public TCR beta signatures, there were indications of CMV infection and of a matching HLA type. Study-level points and caveats: Adding up the frequency of public TCR beta families identified people who carried CMV plus the relevant HLA. HLA-C-restricted CMV clonotypes gave the most frequent clonotype in two of eight donors.

The CDR3 extends over 15 amino acids. V lost 1 base to trimming and J lost 4 bases, with 13 bases between them. CDR1 and CDR2 from the germline V gene are SGHVS and FQNEAQ. One entry per CDR3 protein results from TCRdb running MiXCR on the reads. The sample lists hundreds of thousands of distinct CDR3 sequences, around 11% occurring once. The TCR originated in a human donor in good health (CMV status not recorded). Some clones in this sample may be carry-over from other donors' samples. The chain links TRBV7-8 to TRBJ1-2; D gene ambiguous. The sample comprised PBMCs. The CDR3 DNA sequence: TGTGCCAGCAGCTTAGTTGAGGCGGGCCCCTATGGCTACACCTTC. Translation gives CASSLVEAGPYGYTF.